This entry concerns a single T cell receptor beta chain. Its antigen remains undetermined. Nothing much larger sits one base from this clone, and base qualities are not available. Using the deep immunoSEQ assay, TCR CDR3 regions were amplified from genomic DNA by multiplex PCR. Extracted genomic DNA from each cell subset was distributed evenly across all wells of several immunoSEQ 96-well plates, and each plate was treated as a replicate. For sorted subsets, around 200 ng genomic DNA, equal to tens of thousands of T cell genomes, was loaded into each replicate PCR. Purified libraries were quantified with a Qubit 3.0 fluorometer, sized on a Bioanalyzer 2100, and re-quantified with the KAPA Library Quantification kit. Every immunoSEQ 96-well plate was sequenced on a dedicated single-read 150-cycle Illumina NextSeq 550 flow cell. As for how the authors treated the data: Because the immunoSEQ output included only junctional sequences and no quality scores, the filtering could not be the same as the filtering used for full-length reads. Sequences were annotated with PyIR, a Python wrapper for IgBLAST v1.9, using IMGT germline references to assign V/J genes and CDR3. Any read was removed if the V/J assignment was weak (E-value above 1e-6), the CDR3 was missing, or the read contained stop codons, out-of-frame junctions, or ambiguous translated residues. A V3J clonotype was defined by an identical inferred V gene, J gene, and CDR3 amino acid sequence. The percentage overlap between two repertoires was calculated by dividing the number of shared unique clonotypes by the size of the smaller repertoire. Three approaches were used to assess repertoire richness: RTK rarefaction, the Chao1 estimator, and Recon v2.1 estimates of unobserved clonotypes. OLGA was used to compute generation probabilities for all TCRbeta clonotypes that the gDNA method yielded from four donors. The source is immuneACCESS, and TCRdb retained only in-frame sequences with V and J called. Part of the clones is not carried over; for the studies checked, unresolved V genes explain less than half of this, and the remainder is unexplained. From that table come the V and J calls and clone size; the DNA was used to work out D and trimming. The sample data list approximately 2,300,000 clones, and less than 95% of these were observed just once. The ten largest account for roughly 0.34% of the sample.

Donors were healthy HIV-negative adults with no recently reported acute infections or vaccinations. Every donor was a Caucasian adult residing in Nashville, Tennessee, USA. CD4+ T cells were enriched through magnetic negative selection, after which naive cells were positively selected on CD45RA and the remaining negative fraction served as the memory subset. Blood was obtained by leukapheresis, after which PBMCs were separated by Ficoll-Histopaque density gradient centrifugation and cryopreserved in liquid nitrogen vapor phase. Analytical flow cytometry was used to check the purity and quantity of each magnetically sorted T cell population. Genomic DNA was isolated from each sorted fraction and quantified by UV absorbance on a Nanodrop 2000c. The sample is drawn from a study of shared clonotypes between healthy human individuals (TCRdb year 2020). Regarding the complete study: A couple of women and a few men aged 18 to 49 years were included in the cohort. Different laboratories and diverse techniques were used to prepare libraries and sequence TCR repertoires, to increase sequencing depth and limit assay-specific biases. Blood TCR repertoires of about 5 healthy adults were deeply sequenced to estimate repertoire size and the extent of clonotype sharing between individuals. Each donor's leukapheresis produced roughly between roughly 0.85 and 9.5 billion PBMCs. Per donor, three plates each were used for CD4 naive and CD4 memory, two for CD8 naive, and one for CD8 memory. The study at large found these results: Pairwise subsampling led to the expectation that sequencing depth would affect the degree of clonotype sharing among donors. Clonotypes shared by all four sorted-subset donors showed higher generation probabilities than non-shared clonotypes. The genetic and exposure-history diversity represented was limited by the small number of donors. Sampling was restricted to blood, and TCR repertoires in tissue are likely to differ from TCR repertoires in blood. When a handful of donors were compared, the shared fraction of clonotypes was 5% to 6.5% for naive CD4, approximately 3.5% for naive CD8, 2.3% for memory CD4, and 0.3% to 0.5% for memory CD8. Naive subsets generally had larger estimated clonotype richness than memory subsets. Rarefaction of sorted-subset datasets indicated incomplete sequencing despite the large sequencing depth.

The germline V end is reduced by 5 bases and the J end by 9 bases; junction bases left unmatched: 11. The CDR3 goes from the cysteine to the phenylalanine over 15 residues. Of all the DNA, just the CDR3 is kept, 45 bases in frame from base 1. The germline V gene (reference sequence) yields SEHNR for CDR1 and FQNEAQ for CDR2. This sequence originates from a man aged 18 to 35 in good health. Some clones in this sample may be carry-over from other donors' samples. The sequenced material came from naive CD4+ T cells from PBMCs. Explained via the paper, the cell subset or site label denotes: CD45RA+ positively selected. The sequence joins TRBV7-9 to TRBJ2-7; 12 middle bases align to TRBD2. The DNA sequence is as follows: TGTGCCAGCAGCCCCCCGGGACTAGCGGGTCCCTTGCAGTACTTC. Translated, it gives CASSPPGLAGPLQYF.